This T cell receptor beta chain was recovered during a study of blood T cells in healthy people across ages (dated by TCRdb to the mid-2010s). About the study as a whole: In model experiments, template switching captured roughly one uniquely barcoded TCR beta cDNA molecule for every two T cells. The study measured age-related changes in TCR beta repertoire diversity using deep sequencing normalized with unique cDNA molecular identifiers. The donors were divided into four age groups: young (average around 16 years), middle-aged (over 35), aged (approximately 59) and long-lived (roughly 88). To avoid experimental bias, donors of different ages were randomly spread across the sequencing lanes. For two donors (one aged 18 to 29 and one aged 80 or older), the study analyzed two additional independent replicas of 1 million unique cDNA reads from the same blood draw.

In the case of this clonotype: This receptor's antigen is unknown. Base qualities are not provided; no much larger clone lies one nucleotide away.

Library generation was performed with 5' RACE. The sequencing machine was an Illumina HiSeq 2500. A second about 6 to 11 cycle PCR used a sample-barcoded 5' primer and a J-beta primer mix. A template-switch 5' adaptor carrying 12 random nucleotides introduced a unique molecular identifier onto each TCR beta cDNA molecule. Each sample yielded at least 2.5 million CDR3-containing paired-end reads. All of the RNA was converted into first-strand cDNA using the Mint cDNA synthesis kit, with a TRBC-specific oligonucleotide serving as the primer. After uracil-DNA glycosylase treatment, a first 18-cycle PCR used universal primers M1SS and BC2_uni_R on all cDNA. In the authors' own workflow: Each sample was normalized by randomly selecting 1 million high-quality reads, each carrying a distinct molecular identifier. Reads sharing molecular identifiers were discarded rather than binned into consensus sequences. MiTCR, with a Q25 quality threshold and the strictest error-elimination algorithm, was used for CDR3 identification, clonotype clustering and error correction. A nonparametric unseen species model using Euler transformation provided a lower-bound estimate of total TCR beta diversity. TCRdb cleaned the public reads at Q25 with fastp, built clones with MiXCR and kept in-frame beta chains. Rows with a matching CDR3 protein are joined into one entry that keeps the most common DNA and genes. In this record, the V and J calls reflect TCRdb's handling and not the investigators' own analysis. The sample table lists approximately 400,000 distinct CDR3 sequences, approximately 47% of them with a count of one. Of the sample, under 65% falls within the top ten clones.

The 40 or so donors, aged about 6 to 90 years, were systemically healthy Caucasian individuals from Russia. Ten milliliters of peripheral blood were drawn from each donor into EDTA-treated Vacutainer tubes. Ficoll-Paque density-gradient centrifugation was used to isolate PBMCs, with at least 6 million obtained per sample. Total RNA, at least 5 micrograms per sample, was extracted from PBMCs with Trizol reagent. For every donor, an aliquot of PBMCs went through flow cytometry to measure the percentages of naive CD45RAhigh/CD27high T cells. Study-wide findings and limitations: Because the CMV infection status of the donors was unknown, age-related changes in expanded clonotypes may potentially have been confounded. The percentage of naive T cells measured by flow cytometry correlated strongly with observed TCR beta diversity. Conclusive comparison of naive and antigen-experienced compartments was prevented by the profiling of bulk unsorted PBMCs. Compared with the aged group, the long-lived group had more naive CD4+ T cells, fewer expanded clones and increased TCR diversity, a pattern suggesting age selection. Observed TCR beta diversity per million T cells fell roughly linearly with age, and a significant reduction was already apparent by age approximately 40. Estimates of total diversity based on one million sequenced T cells were considered lower bounds and underestimates.

Trimming costs V 6 bases and J 0 bases, and their ends lie 11 bases apart. The CDR3 has 15 amino acids, counting the end cysteine and phenylalanine. Kept here is only the CDR3 DNA, which spans 45 bases and is read in frame from base 1. The germline V gene (reference sequence) sets CDR1 to MNHEY and CDR2 to SMNVEV. In this chain, TRBV27 is recombined with TRBJ1-4; no D gene can be assigned with confidence. Material for sequencing was blood. The source is a man aged 55-75 years in good health. The bases are TGTGCCAGCAGACCGTTAGTTGCAACTAATGAAAAACTGTTTTTT. The encoded protein is CASRPLVATNEKLFF.